This T cell receptor beta chain was found in a study of blood T cell repertoires in COVID-19. The wider study: There were acute and convalescent COVID-19 samples, and they came from the United States, Italy and Spain. The cDNA or gDNA used as material had been derived from T cells, B-cell-depleted T cells, or PBMCs.

In the authors' methods: Reference gene primer amplification yielded estimated nucleated cell counts. Produced via immunoSEQ multiplex PCR; TCRdb's table is partial and in-frame only. That table gives V, J and clone size, and the DNA gave D and trimming. Counted here are 200,000 or so clones, approximately 80% occurring once; the ten biggest clones make up around 1.8%. Individuals aged about 18 to 89 years were recruited from approximately 22 US areas. Trimming at V came to 3 bases and at J to 10 bases, leaving 13 bases not matched to a gene. This CDR3 region has 16 residues. Germline lookup yields CDR1 SGHDT and CDR2 YYEEEE.

The material sequenced was PBMCs or T cells enriched from blood (not recorded which). The J gene is TRBJ2-2, the V gene TRBV5-6; 9 nucleotides agree with TRBD2. The receptor's source is a man aged 55 to 69 who had recovered from COVID-19. The CDR3 protein is CASSSMGGGASEELFF. Here the CDR3 DNA reads TGTGCCAGCAGCTCAATGGGCGGGGGGGCCTCTGAGGAGCTGTTTTTT.